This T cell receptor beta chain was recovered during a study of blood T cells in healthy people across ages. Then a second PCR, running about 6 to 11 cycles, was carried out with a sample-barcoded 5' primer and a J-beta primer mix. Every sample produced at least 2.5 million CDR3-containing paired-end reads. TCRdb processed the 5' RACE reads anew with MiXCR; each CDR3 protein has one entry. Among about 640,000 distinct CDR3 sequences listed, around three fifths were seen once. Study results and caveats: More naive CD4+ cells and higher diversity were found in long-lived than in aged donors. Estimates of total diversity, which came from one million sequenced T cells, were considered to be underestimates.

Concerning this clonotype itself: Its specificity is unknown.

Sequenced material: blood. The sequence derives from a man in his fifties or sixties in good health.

CDR3 in DNA: TGTGCCACCAGTGATTTGGGCTTCAATGAGCAGTACTTC. It yields the protein CATSDLGFNEQYF. The chain is built from TRBV24-1 and TRBJ2-5; D call uncertain. Germline V lookup: CDR1 KGHDR, CDR2 SFDVKD. The CDR3 loop spans 13 amino acids. V was shortened by 0 bases and J by 11 bases, with 12 bases between the two germline ends.